These 3 T cell receptor beta chains share one sample of origin, sequenced in a study of T cell responses to AZD1222 COVID-19 vaccine. Some clones are missing from TCRdb's copy, which holds only in-frame ones; the method was immunoSEQ multiplex PCR. The sample records around 100,000 clones, about 90% being singletons. This material consisted of peripheral blood, taken on day 0 of AZD1222 vaccination. The receptors come from an adult in good health.

The chain is built from TRBV7-9 and TRBJ2-5; tentative D call: TRBD1 (6 bases). The V gene lost 0 bases and the J gene lost 8 bases, with 13 bases spanning the gap. Looked up from germline, CDR1 is SEHNR and CDR2 is FQNEAQ (reference sequence). This CDR3 is built from 14 residues. DNA for the CDR3: TGTGCCAGCAGCTTAGCTGGTATGGGGGCCACCCAGTACTTC. Its translation is CASSLAGMGATQYF.

The chain links TRBV6-1 to TRBJ2-7; possibly TRBD2 for D (5 bases). CDR1 and CDR2 from the germline V gene are MNHNS and SASEGT. Trimming took off 1 base at V and 2 bases at J, with 12 bases between the two ends. This CDR3 has 15 residues. DNA for the CDR3: TGTGCCAGCAGTGAAGGCTTGAGGGCAGCCTACGAGCAGTACTTC. Its translation: CASSEGLRAAYEQYF.

The chain uses TRBV29-1 and TRBJ1-2; D unclear. V was trimmed by 3 bases and J by 2 bases, leaving 13 bases between them. The CDR3 runs to 14 residues. In germline, CDR1 is SQVTM, CDR2 ANQGSEA. The CDR3 DNA reads as TGCAGCGTTGAGGCCAAGGATAGCAACTATGGCTACACCTTC. Encoded protein: CSVEAKDSNYGYTF.